This entry concerns a single T cell receptor (beta chain). Its specificity is unknown. The CDR3 spans 16 residues. Per germline, CDR1 MNHGY and CDR2 SAAAGT. V lost 5 bases and J lost 5; bases outside the gene matches: 12. This sample was taken from a study of cytomegalovirus exposure and HLA in healthy donors. The study's findings and limits: Later analysis placed DRB1 highest and HLA-C lowest in TCR association rates, which differed by HLA locus. Researchers left out some V segments, among them TRBV6-2 and TRBV6-3, as indistinguishable.

The PCR employed 60 Vbeta primers together with 13 Jbeta primers. The data were produced by immunoSEQ multiplex PCR, yet TCRdb's version contains in-frame clones alone and is incomplete. The top ten clones hold approximately 9% of a sample with about 86,000 clones, just over 70% of them seen once. The origin of this receptor is a man in his sixties in good health and CMV-seronegative. Material for sequencing was PBMCs. The chain links TRBV6-8 to TRBJ2-5; 9 nucleotides match TRBD2. The DNA for the CDR3 is TGTGCCAGCAGTACTGGTAGCGGGAGCCTCCCGGAGACCCAGTACTTC. Translation: CASSTGSGSLPETQYF.